Following are 13 T cell receptor beta chains from one sample sequenced in a study of cytomegalovirus exposure and HLA in healthy donors (dated by TCRdb to 2016 to 2017). Libraries came from the immunoSEQ multiplex PCR assay. TCRdb stores this immuneACCESS table with in-frame sequences only. Part of the clones is absent; in the studies checked, under half of the shortfall reflects unresolved V genes, and no reason is known for the rest. The sample data list some 150,000 clones, and 88% of these were observed just once. Clones ranked in the top ten supply 7.9% of the sample. The sequencing input was PBMCs. The receptors come from a woman under 30 in good health and CMV-seropositive.

As DNA, the CDR3 is TGTGCCAGCAGTGTTGGGCTTACAGATACGCAGTATTTT. Translating gives CASSVGLTDTQYF. V gene TRBV6-1 combines with J gene TRBJ2-3; D ambiguous. The V gene's germline CDR1 is MNHNS and CDR2 SASEGT. V gave up 4 bases and J gave up 3 bases, with 8 bases separating them. CDR3 size: 13 residues.

This clone appeared once. CDR3 loop: CASVGTAVDRRYGYTF. CDR3 DNA: TGTGCCAGCGTCGGGACAGCGGTCGATCGACGGTATGGCTACACCTTC. The chain is built from TRBV2 and TRBJ1-2; TRBD1 matches at 7 bases. Germline trimming cut 8 bases from V and 5 bases from J; bases unmatched to any gene: 17. There are 16 residues in the CDR3. CDR1 is SNHLY and CDR2 is FYNNEI in the germline V gene.

This sequence joins TRBV10-3 and TRBJ1-6, with D possibly matching TRBD1 (5 bases). Trimming took off 7 bases at V and 8 bases at J, with 9 bases between the two ends. Germline V gene data show CDR1 as ENHRY and CDR2 as SYGVKD. The CDR3 runs 12 residues. This CDR3 is CAITGGDSPLHF. CDR3 in DNA: TGTGCCATCACGGGGGGGGATTCACCCCTCCACTTT.

The chain recombines TRBV13 with TRBJ2-2; 7 nucleotides line up with TRBD2. The CDR3 sequence is 14 residues long. From germline, CDR1 is PRHDT and CDR2 FYEKMQ (reference sequence). After removal of 7 bases from V and 6 bases from J, the junction contained 8 bases not matched to a gene. For the CDR3, the DNA is TGTGCCAGCAAAGGCGGGGGATTAGCCGGGGAGCTGTTTTTT. Protein product: CASKGGGLAGELFF.

The rearrangement uses TRBV19 and TRBJ1-1; 9 positions agree with TRBD1. The junction had 4 bases not matched to a gene; V was cut back by 6 bases and J by 2 bases. This CDR3 region has 14 residues. In germline, CDR1 is LNHDA, CDR2 SQIVND (reference sequence). CDR3 in amino acids: CASRKDRGNTEAFF. The DNA for the CDR3 is TGTGCCAGTAGAAAGGACAGGGGCAACACTGAAGCTTTCTTT.

V gene TRBV11-2 combines with J gene TRBJ2-3; 7 bases are a match to TRBD2. This CDR3 comprises 16 residues. Germline V gene data show CDR1 as SGHAT and CDR2 as FQNNGV. With V trimmed by 2 bases and J by 6 bases, 11 bases remained unmatched. CDR3 DNA: TGTGCCAGCAGCTTACAGGCGGGGGTTCCGTTGGATACGCAGTATTTT. Its protein product is CASSLQAGVPLDTQYF.

The chain couples TRBV13 to TRBJ1-2, with TRBD1 matching over 10 bases. Trimming took 4 bases from V and 5 from J; bases not matched to a gene: 10. Germline loops: CDR1 PRHDT, CDR2 FYEKMQ (reference sequence). The CDR3 is 16 residues long. CDR3: CASSSAGTGDGYGYTF. The CDR3 nucleotides read TGTGCCAGCAGCTCCGCCGGGACAGGGGATGGGTATGGCTACACCTTC.

The genes are TRBV5-8 and TRBJ2-7; maybe TRBD1 (5 bases). The V gene lost 2 bases and the J gene lost 0 bases, with 12 bases spanning the gap. CDR1 is SGHTS, CDR2 YDEGEE, per germline. The CDR3 is 15 residues long. CDR3 DNA sequence: TGTGCCAGCAGCTTAGGGCAGGGCCTCTCCTACGAGCAGTACTTC. The encoded protein is CASSLGQGLSYEQYF.

V usage is TRBV27 and J usage is TRBJ2-3; 9 nucleotides match TRBD2. V shed 3 bases and J 6 bases; nucleotides not matched to a gene: 10. The CDR3 is 16 residues long. Germline assignment: CDR1 MNHEY and CDR2 SMNVEV (reference sequence). CDR3 residues: CASSFLELAGTDTQYF. CDR3 nucleotide sequence: TGTGCCAGCAGTTTCCTGGAGCTAGCGGGAACGGATACGCAGTATTTT.

This sequence joins TRBV7-9 and TRBJ2-3; D is uncertain. The V end lost 2 bases, the J end lost 4 bases, and 4 bases lay between the germline ends. The germline V gene encodes CDR1 SEHNR and CDR2 FQNEAQ (reference sequence). The CDR3 spans 12 residues. The CDR3 spells CASSLLADTQYF. CDR3 sequence (DNA): TGTGCCAGCAGCTTACTCGCAGATACGCAGTATTTT. Full variable domain (missing parts from reference TRBV7-9 and TRBJ2-3): DTGVSQNPRHKITKRGQNVTFRCDPISEHNRLYWYRQTLGQGPEFLTYFQNEAQLEKSRLLSDRFSAERPKGSFSTLEIQRTEQGDSAMYLCASSLLADTQYFGPGTRLTVL.

This clone was seen a few times. The chain joins TRBV5-1 to TRBJ1-2; TRBD1 is a possible D gene (5 bases). This CDR3 is built from 13 residues. Trimming took 5 bases from V and 2 from J, leaving 10 bases between them. Germline loops: CDR1 SGHRS, CDR2 YFSETQ. DNA of the CDR3: TGCGCCAGCAGAGCAGGGTCGAACTATGGCTACACCTTC. This sequence encodes CASRAGSNYGYTF. The full variable domain, with the rest looked up from reference TRBV5-1 and TRBJ1-2, is KAGVTQTPRYLIKTRGQQVTLSCSPISGHRSVSWYQQTPGQGLQFLFEYFSETQRNKGNFPGRFSGRQFSNSRSEMNVSTLELGDSALYLCASRAGSNYGYTFGSGTRLTVV.

In its sample, this clone was seen a few times. The genes are TRBV7-9 and TRBJ1-4; D possibly corresponds to TRBD1 (6 bases). The CDR3 contains 15 residues. Germline loops: CDR1 SEHNR, CDR2 FQNEAQ (reference sequence). Trimming pared 5 bases from V and 7 bases from J, leaving 17 bases between. The CDR3 region is CASSPGGTRGEKLFF. CDR3 sequence (DNA): TGTGCCAGCAGCCCCGGGGGGACACGAGGTGAAAAACTGTTTTTT.

The CDR3 region has the DNA TGTGCCAGCAGTTCCCCCCCCAATCCTAACTATGGCTACACCTTC. Translated, it gives CASSSPPNPNYGYTF. V and J are TRBV6-1 and TRBJ1-2; D gene unclear. Germline values: CDR1 MNHNS, CDR2 SASEGT. The germline V and J ends were trimmed by 5 bases and 0 bases, with 13 bases remaining between them. The CDR3 sequence is 15 residues long.